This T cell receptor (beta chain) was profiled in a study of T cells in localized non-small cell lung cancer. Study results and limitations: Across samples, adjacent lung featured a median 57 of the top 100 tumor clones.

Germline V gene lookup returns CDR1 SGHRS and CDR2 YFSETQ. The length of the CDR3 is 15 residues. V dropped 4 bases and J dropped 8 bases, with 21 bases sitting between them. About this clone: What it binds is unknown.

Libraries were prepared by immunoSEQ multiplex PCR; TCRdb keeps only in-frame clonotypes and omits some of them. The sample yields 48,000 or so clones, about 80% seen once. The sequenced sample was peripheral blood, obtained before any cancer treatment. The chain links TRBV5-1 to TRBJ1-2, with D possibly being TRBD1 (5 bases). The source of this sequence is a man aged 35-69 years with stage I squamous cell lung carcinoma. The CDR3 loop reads CASSPDGGAQYGYTF. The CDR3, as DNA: TGCGCCAGCAGCCCGGATGGAGGGGCGCAGTACGGCTACACCTTC.